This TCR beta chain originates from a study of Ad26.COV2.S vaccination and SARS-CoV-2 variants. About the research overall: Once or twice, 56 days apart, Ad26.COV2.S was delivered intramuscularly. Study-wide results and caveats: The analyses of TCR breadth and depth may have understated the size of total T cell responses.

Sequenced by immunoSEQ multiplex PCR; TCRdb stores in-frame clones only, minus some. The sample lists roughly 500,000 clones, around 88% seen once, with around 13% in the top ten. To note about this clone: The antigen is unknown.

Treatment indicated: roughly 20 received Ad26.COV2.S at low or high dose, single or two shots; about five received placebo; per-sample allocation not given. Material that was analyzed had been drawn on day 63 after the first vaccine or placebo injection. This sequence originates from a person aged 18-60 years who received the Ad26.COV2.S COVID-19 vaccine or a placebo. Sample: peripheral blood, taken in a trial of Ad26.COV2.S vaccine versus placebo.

The CDR3, as DNA: TGCGCCAGCCGAAAAAAGGGGGGGGAAAAGGGCAATCAGCCCCAGCATTTT. Its translation is CASRKKGGEKGNQPQHF. V is TRBV10-1 and J is TRBJ1-5; maybe TRBD1 (6 bases). Germline CDR1 is WNHNN and CDR2 is SYGVQD (reference sequence). The CDR3 totals 17 residues. V was clipped by 8 bases and J by 2 bases, with 22 bases between them.